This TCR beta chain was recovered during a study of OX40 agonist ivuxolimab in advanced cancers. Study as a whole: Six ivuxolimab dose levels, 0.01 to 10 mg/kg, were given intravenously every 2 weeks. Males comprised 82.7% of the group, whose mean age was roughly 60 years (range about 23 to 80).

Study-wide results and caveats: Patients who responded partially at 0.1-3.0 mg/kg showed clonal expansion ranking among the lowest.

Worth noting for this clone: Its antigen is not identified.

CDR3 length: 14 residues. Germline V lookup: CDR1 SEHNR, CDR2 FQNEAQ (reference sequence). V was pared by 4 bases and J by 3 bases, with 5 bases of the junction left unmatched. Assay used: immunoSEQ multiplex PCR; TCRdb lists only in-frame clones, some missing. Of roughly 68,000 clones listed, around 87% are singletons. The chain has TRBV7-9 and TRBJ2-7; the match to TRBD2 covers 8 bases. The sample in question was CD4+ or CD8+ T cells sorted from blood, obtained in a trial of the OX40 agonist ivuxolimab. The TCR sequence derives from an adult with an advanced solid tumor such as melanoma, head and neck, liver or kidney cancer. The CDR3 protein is CASSSTGGVYEQYF. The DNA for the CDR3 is TGTGCCAGCAGCTCCACGGGGGGGGTCTACGAGCAGTACTTC.